One sample yielded the 28 T cell receptor beta chains listed below, sequenced in a study of T cell changes during pregnancy in multiple sclerosis. Produced via immunoSEQ multiplex PCR; TCRdb's table is partial and in-frame only. The table lists under 65,000 clones, under 95% of them singletons. Specimen: peripheral blood, collected in the first trimester of pregnancy. The receptors here all came from a female donor in good health, enrolled as a control in a pregnancy study.

The V and J genes are TRBV5-6 and TRBJ2-3, with TRBD2 identical over 10 bases. The CDR3 runs to 17 residues. Trimming took 1 base from V and 3 from J; bases not matched to a gene: 8. Germline values: CDR1 SGHDT, CDR2 YYEEEE. The CDR3 is CASSLYVLAGETDTQYF. CDR3 nucleotide sequence: TGTGCCAGCAGCTTGTATGTGCTAGCGGGGGAAACAGATACGCAGTATTTT.

This chain uses TRBV7-2 with TRBJ2-7; TRBD2 matches at 12 bases. The CDR3 has 15 residues. Germline CDR1 and CDR2: SGHTA and FQGNSA. V was clipped by 5 bases and J by 2 bases; unmatched bases: 4. The DNA of the CDR3 is TGTGCCAGCAGCCCGACTAGCGGGGGAGCCTACGAGCAGTACTTC. Protein: CASSPTSGGAYEQYF.

The chain is built from TRBV9 and TRBJ2-7; 10 bases are shared with TRBD1. The germline CDR1 and CDR2 sequences are SGDLS and YYNGEE. This CDR3 is 14 amino acids long. Losses at the gene ends were 4 bases for V and 5 bases for J; bases not matched to a gene: 6. The CDR3 nucleotides read TGTGCCAGCAGCACCCGGGACAGGGGTCACGAGCAGTACTTC. This gives the protein CASSTRDRGHEQYF.

The gene calls are TRBV4-2 and TRBJ2-2; possibly TRBD2 for D (7 bases). The germline V gene has CDR1 LGHNA and CDR2 YNFKEQ. The CDR3 runs 18 residues. Trimming stripped 0 bases from V and 6 bases from J, with 20 bases between. The chain's CDR3 is CASSQDIRGAIRAGELFF. CDR3 DNA sequence: TGTGCCAGCAGCCAAGATATACGGGGGGCGATCAGGGCCGGGGAGCTGTTTTTT.

The CDR3 bases are TGCGCCAGCAGCTTGGATCTCTTCACCGGGGAGCTGTTTTTT. The encoded protein is CASSLDLFTGELFF. The gene calls are TRBV5-1 and TRBJ2-2; the D is unclear. The germline V gene encodes CDR1 SGHRS and CDR2 YFSETQ. V was shortened by 0 bases and J by 4 bases, with 7 bases between the two germline ends. This CDR3 contains 14 residues.

The V gene is TRBV7-2, the J gene TRBJ2-5, with TRBD2 as a possible D gene (5 bases). The CDR3 is 11 residues long. Trimming removed 4 bases from V and 10 bases from J, with 10 bases in between. From germline, CDR1 is SGHTA and CDR2 FQGNSA. CDR3 protein: CASSSLRDQYF. The CDR3 coding sequence is TGTGCCAGCAGCTCCCTTCGGGACCAGTACTTC. Combining the CDR3 with reference TRBV7-2 and TRBJ2-5 gives the whole variable domain GAGVSQSPSNKVTEKGKDVELRCDPISGHTALYWYRQSLGQGLEFLIYFQGNSAPDKSGLPSDRFSAERTGGSVSTLTIQRTQQEDSAVYLCASSSLRDQYFGPGTRLLVL.

This sequence joins TRBV18 and TRBJ2-3; the D gene is possibly TRBD2 (6 bases). The V end was cut by 0 bases, the J end by 6 bases, with 16 bases between. This CDR3 contains 16 residues. The germline CDR1 and CDR2 sequences are KGHSH and LQKENI. The CDR3 region is CASSPPSAGRTDTQYF. In DNA form, the CDR3 reads TGTGCCAGCTCACCACCGTCAGCGGGCCGAACGGATACGCAGTATTTT.

This chain joins TRBV5-4 and TRBJ2-1; TRBD2 matches at 14 bases. The germline V gene encodes CDR1 SGHNT and CDR2 YYREEE (reference sequence). Trimming took 4 bases from V and 5 from J; bases not matched to a gene: 5. The CDR3 length is 16 residues. The CDR3 loop reads CASSIPGLAGDNEQFF. DNA of the CDR3: TGTGCCAGCAGCATCCCGGGACTAGCGGGAGACAATGAGCAGTTCTTC.

V is TRBV5-1 and J is TRBJ1-1; TRBD1 matches at 12 bases. CDR1 SGHRS and CDR2 YFSETQ come from the germline V gene. CDR3 size: 16 residues. The ends lost 2 bases at V and 2 bases at J; junction bases unmatched: 4. The CDR3 is CASSFGGTGGNTEAFF. DNA of the CDR3: TGCGCCAGCAGCTTCGGTGGGACAGGGGGCAACACTGAAGCTTTCTTT.

The chain combines TRBV7-2 with TRBJ1-5, with a weak D call TRBD1 (5 bases). V gave up 2 bases and J gave up 5 bases, with 13 bases separating them. CDR1 is SGHTA and CDR2 is FQGNSA in the germline V gene. The CDR3 spans 15 residues. CDR3 sequence (DNA): TGTGCCAGCAGCTTATGGGGGGGGAGCGATCAGCCCCAGCATTTT. It is translated as CASSLWGGSDQPQHF. Based on the CDR3 plus reference TRBV7-2 and TRBJ1-5, the full variable domain is GAGVSQSPSNKVTEKGKDVELRCDPISGHTALYWYRQSLGQGLEFLIYFQGNSAPDKSGLPSDRFSAERTGGSVSTLTIQRTQQEDSAVYLCASSLWGGSDQPQHFGDGTRLSIL.

The chain carries TRBV21-1 and TRBJ1-5; TRBD1 is the table's D call and was not checked against the DNA. TRBV21-1 is marked as a pseudogene. CDR3 length: 13 amino acids. The CDR3 sequence is CASSTQGDQPQHF. CDR3 sequence (DNA): TGTGCCAGCAGCACTCAGGGGGATCAGCCCCAGCATTTT.

The genes are TRBV5-1 and TRBJ2-1, with D unclear. The CDR3 contains 14 residues. V lost 2 bases and J 6 bases, leaving 12 bases between the germline ends. Germline V gives CDR1 SGHRS, CDR2 YFSETQ. The CDR3 loop is CASSFAGEPNEQFF. The CDR3 coding sequence is TGCGCCAGCAGCTTTGCCGGTGAACCCAATGAGCAGTTCTTC.

The gene calls are TRBV10-3 and TRBJ2-5; maybe TRBD1 (6 bases). This CDR3 has 12 residues. Germline-derived CDR1 and CDR2 are ENHRY and SYGVKD. V was shortened by 6 bases and J by 2 bases, with 7 bases between the two germline ends. The CDR3 sequence is CAIRGQQETQYF. Written as DNA, the CDR3 is TGTGCCATCAGAGGACAGCAAGAGACCCAGTACTTC.

The rearrangement joins TRBV18 to TRBJ2-2; 7 bases match TRBD2. The CDR3 consists of 17 residues. J lost 4 bases, V lost 8 bases, and 16 bases had no gene match. The germline CDR1 and CDR2 sequences are KGHSH and LQKENI. In DNA, the CDR3 is TGTGCCAGCCTGAAGGGGCTAGCGGTAAAAACCACCGGGGAGCTGTTTTTT. As protein: CASLKGLAVKTTGELFF.

The rearrangement joins TRBV7-9 to TRBJ2-7; 9 nucleotides match TRBD1. The CDR3 contains 17 residues. V dropped 1 base and J dropped 6; count of bases not matched to a gene: 13. The germline gives CDR1 SEHNR, CDR2 FQNEAQ (reference sequence). The CDR3 spells CASSLVQGQGFGGEQYF. The CDR3 nucleotides are TGTGCCAGCAGCTTAGTTCAAGGACAGGGGTTCGGTGGCGAGCAGTACTTC.

CDR3 sequence reads: CASLGLADYFSTDTQYF. The CDR3 DNA is TGTGCCAGCTTGGGACTAGCGGACTACTTTAGCACAGATACGCAGTATTTT. The genes are TRBV6-9 and TRBJ2-3, with TRBD2 identical over 11 bases. J was trimmed by 0 bases and V by 8 bases; bases with no gene match: 10. CDR3 length equals 17 residues. Germline values: CDR1 MNHGY, CDR2 SVAAGI.

A remark on this clone: The same CDR3 can be traced to other DNA sequences in this sample. The chain links TRBV5-1 to TRBJ1-1; D is unclear. The CDR3 totals 17 residues. Germline V gene lookup returns CDR1 SGHRS and CDR2 YFSETQ. V dropped 0 bases and J dropped 1 base, with 16 bases sitting between them. CDR3: CASSLGGSWAQNTEAFF. CDR3 DNA sequence: TGCGCCAGCAGCTTGGGTGGCAGCTGGGCCCAGAACACTGAAGCTTTCTTT.

This chain links TRBV6-6 with TRBJ1-4; D might be TRBD1 (5 bases). Germline V gene lookup returns CDR1 MNHNY and CDR2 SVGAGI (reference sequence). The CDR3 extends over 15 amino acids. Trimming took 0 bases from V and 4 from J, leaving 9 bases between them. The chain's CDR3 is CASSYSQGRNEKLFF. The CDR3 region has the DNA TGTGCCAGCAGTTACTCCCAGGGCCGTAATGAAAAACTGTTTTTT.

This chain uses TRBV15 with TRBJ1-1; D is perhaps TRBD1 (5 bases). The germline V and J ends were trimmed by 5 bases and 3 bases, with 16 bases remaining between them. The CDR3 loop spans 15 amino acids. In germline, CDR1 is LNHNV, CDR2 YYDKDF (reference sequence). CDR3 amino acids: CATSVRSGGDTEAFF. CDR3 nucleotides: TGTGCCACCAGCGTTAGATCGGGGGGGGACACTGAAGCTTTCTTT. The variable domain in full, with the rest retrieved from reference TRBV15 and TRBJ1-1, is DAMVIQNPRYQVTQFGKPVTLSCSQTLNHNVMYWYQQKSSQAPKLLFHYYDKDFNNEADTPDNFQSRRPNTSFCFLDIRSPGLGDTAMYLCATSVRSGGDTEAFFGQGTRLTVV.

The V call is TRBV15, the J call TRBJ1-3, with 7 bases identical to TRBD1. CDR1 is LNHNV, CDR2 YYDKDF, per germline (reference sequence). CDR3 length: 15 amino acids. With 2 bases clipped from V and 1 base from J, the junction kept 2 bases outside the gene matches. CDR3 protein: CATSRSGQSGNTIYF. The DNA for the CDR3 is TGTGCCACCAGCAGATCGGGACAGTCTGGAAACACCATATATTTT. The complete variable domain, with remaining parts taken from reference TRBV15 and TRBJ1-3, reads DAMVIQNPRYQVTQFGKPVTLSCSQTLNHNVMYWYQQKSSQAPKLLFHYYDKDFNNEADTPDNFQSRRPNTSFCFLDIRSPGLGDTAMYLCATSRSGQSGNTIYFGEGSWLTVV.

The chain is built from TRBV15 and TRBJ1-1; D unresolved. Looked up from germline, CDR1 is LNHNV and CDR2 is YYDKDF (reference sequence). Trimming pared 0 bases from V and 3 bases from J, leaving 5 bases between. This CDR3 contains 13 residues. CDR3 DNA: TGTGCCACCAGCAGAGAACGCGACACTGAAGCTTTCTTT. Encoded protein: CATSRERDTEAFF.

CDR3 sequence (DNA): TGTGCCAGCAGCTTAATCTCGGGTCTAGCGGATTACAATGAGCAGTTCTTC. Residues: CASSLISGLADYNEQFF. This sequence joins TRBV7-6 and TRBJ2-1; 7 bases align to TRBD2. CDR1 SGHVS and CDR2 FNYEAQ come from the germline V gene. The CDR3 extends over 17 amino acids. Losses at the gene ends were 2 bases for V and 4 bases for J; bases not matched to a gene: 11.

The gene calls are TRBV4-3 and TRBJ2-2, with a weak D call TRBD2 (5 bases). This CDR3 is 13 amino acids long. V gave up 0 bases and J gave up 7 bases, with 6 bases separating them. The germline V gene has CDR1 LGHNA and CDR2 YSLEER. CDR3 sequence reads: CASSQDGGGELFF. DNA for the CDR3: TGCGCCAGCAGCCAAGATGGAGGCGGGGAGCTGTTTTTT.

This rearrangement joins TRBV7-3 to TRBJ2-1, with TRBD2 matching over 12 bases. V gave up 5 bases and J gave up 6 bases; unmatched junction bases: 5. Germline V gene sequence: CDR1 SGHTA, CDR2 FQGTGA. This CDR3 has 15 residues. CDR3 sequence: CASSQRLAGVNEQFF. In DNA form, the CDR3 reads TGTGCCAGCAGCCAGAGACTAGCGGGAGTCAATGAGCAGTTCTTC.

This clone was observed a few times. This chain joins TRBV7-8 and TRBJ2-1; tentatively, D is TRBD1 (6 bases). This CDR3 has 14 amino acids. Looked up from germline, CDR1 is SGHVS and CDR2 is FQNEAQ. V lost 5 bases and J lost 7, with 15 bases in between. This CDR3 reads CASSAYRVGNEQFF. In DNA, the CDR3 is TGTGCCAGCAGCGCCTACAGGGTTGGGAATGAGCAGTTCTTC.

V and J are TRBV6-5 and TRBJ2-6; D is unclear. The CDR3 has 15 amino acids. Germline V gene lookup returns CDR1 MNHEY and CDR2 SVGAGI. V was cut by 5 bases and J by 0 bases, with 8 bases left in between. The CDR3 loop is CASSLISSGANVLTF. In DNA form, the CDR3 reads TGTGCCAGCAGTCTAATAAGCTCTGGGGCCAACGTCCTGACTTTC.

This chain uses TRBV30 with TRBJ1-1; tentatively, D is TRBD1 (5 bases). Germline CDR1 is GTSNPN and CDR2 is SVGIG (reference sequence). The V end lost 4 bases, the J end lost 5 bases, and 14 bases lay between the germline ends. The CDR3 totals 13 residues. CDR3 sequence reads: CAWNQGLGTEAFF. DNA for the CDR3: TGTGCCTGGAATCAGGGTTTGGGGACTGAAGCTTTCTTT.

The chain couples TRBV9 to TRBJ2-1; 7 bases are a match to TRBD2. The germline V gene encodes CDR1 SGDLS and CDR2 YYNGEE. The J segment lost 4 bases and the V segment lost 5 bases, leaving 6 bases of the junction unmatched. There are 14 residues in the CDR3. CDR3: CASSPGTNYNEQFF. The CDR3 coding sequence is TGTGCCAGCAGTCCCGGGACTAATTACAATGAGCAGTTCTTC.